Presented here are 20 T cell receptor beta chains from one specimen sequenced in a study of metastatic and nonmetastatic thyroid tumors. Every patient was untreated before thyroid surgery. TCRdb used MiXCR to call clones anew from the PCR reads. Of around 50,000 clones in the sample, less than 30% were seen once. Sequencing was carried out using blood. The receptors stem from a female donor with papillary thyroid cancer or a benign thyroid nodule (not recorded which). Some clones in this sample may be carry-over from other donors' samples.

V and J are TRBV12-3 or TRBV12-4 and TRBJ2-1, with a tentative D call TRBD1 (5 bases). The CDR3 consists of 11 residues. Trimming took off 5 bases at V and 12 bases at J, with 11 bases between the two ends. CDR3 sequence: CASSPAGWQFF. The DNA for the CDR3 is TGTGCCAGCAGTCCTGCAGGGTGGCAGTTCTTC.

This clone was seen a few times. V gene TRBV12-3 or TRBV12-4 combines with J gene TRBJ1-6; D call uncertain. This CDR3 has 15 residues. V lost 7 bases and J lost 0, with 10 bases in between. In DNA, the CDR3 is TGTGCCAGCACCTTACATAGCTCCTATAATTCACCCCTCCACTTT. It specifies CASTLHSSYNSPLHF.

This clone was counted between two and nine times. The genes are TRBV19 and TRBJ2-7; 9 nucleotides line up with TRBD1. CDR1 LNHDA and CDR2 SQIVND come from the germline V gene (reference sequence). The CDR3 contains 16 residues. V was pared by 3 bases and J by 0 bases, with 6 bases of the junction left unmatched. CDR3 sequence (DNA): TGTGCCAGTAGTATCACCGGGACAGGGAGCTCCTACGAGCAGTACTTC. Its protein product is CASSITGTGSSYEQYF.

In this sample, this clone turned up a few times. J is TRBJ2-7 and V is TRBV27; TRBD2 aligns across 13 bases. Per the germline V gene, CDR1 is MNHEY and CDR2 is SMNVEV (reference sequence). The CDR3 loop spans 16 amino acids. V trimming: 6 bases; J trimming: 4 bases; junction bases outside the gene matches: 9. The CDR3 region has the DNA TGTGCCAGCAGACGAATCCCGGGACTAGCGGGATACGAGCAGTACTTC. This sequence encodes CASRRIPGLAGYEQYF.

The genes are TRBV20-1 and TRBJ2-2; TRBD1 might be the D (5 bases). Germline assignment: CDR1 DFQATT and CDR2 SNEGSKA (reference sequence). The CDR3 spans 14 residues. With 4 bases removed from V and 1 base from J, the gap between germline ends came to 10 bases. The CDR3, as DNA: TGCAGTGCTAAAGGACAAGGGAACACCGGGGAGCTGTTTTTT. This codes for CSAKGQGNTGELFF.

The chain couples TRBV4-3 to TRBJ2-5, with D possibly called TRBD1 or TRBD2 (5 bases each). Germline assignment: CDR1 LGHNA and CDR2 YSLEER. V dropped 0 bases and J dropped 0 bases, with 14 bases sitting between them. The CDR3 consists of 17 residues. The CDR3 region has the DNA TGCGCCAGCAGCCAAGACGGGACGCCGGACGACCAAGAGACCCAGTACTTC. It is translated as CASSQDGTPDDQETQYF.

The chain carries TRBV28 and TRBJ1-1; D unclear. This CDR3 region has 12 residues. The V and J ends lost 4 bases and 8 bases respectively, with 11 bases between them. CDR1 and CDR2 from the germline V gene are MDHEN and SYDVKM. The CDR3 DNA follows: TGTGCCAGCAGTTCCACCAGGCGGGAAGCTTTCTTT. Protein: CASSSTRREAFF.

In this sample, this clone turned up many times. A clone one base away is much larger, so this may be a read error. This chain connects TRBV11-2 to TRBJ2-2; D tentatively fits TRBD1 or TRBD2 (5 bases each). CDR3 size: 18 residues. Germline values: CDR1 SGHAT, CDR2 FQNNGV. The CDR3 is CASSLGGLISPFTGELFF. DNA for the CDR3: TGTGCCAGCAGCTTAGGGGGCCTTATCTCCCCCTTCACCGGGGAGCTGTTCTTT.

The chain combines TRBV6-5 with TRBJ1-5; TRBD1 might be the D (6 bases). This CDR3 has 15 residues. The V gene lost 6 bases and the J gene lost 7 bases, with 19 bases spanning the gap. From germline, CDR1 is MNHEY and CDR2 SVGAGI. CDR3 in DNA: TGTGCCAGCAGCTATTATACTACAGGGAACCAGCCCCAGCATTTT. The encoded protein is CASSYYTTGNQPQHF.

This sequence joins TRBV2 and TRBJ2-7, with unresolved D. The CDR3 is made up of 14 amino acids. Germline lookup yields CDR1 SNHLY and CDR2 FYNNEI. V was pared by 4 bases and J by 0 bases, with 10 bases between. Here the CDR3 DNA reads TGTGCCAGCAGTGTAACACCTGGCTCCTACGAGCAGTACTTC. This translates into CASSVTPGSYEQYF.

In this sample, this clone turned up many times. The rearrangement joins TRBV7-9 to TRBJ1-6, with D unclear. V was pared by 0 bases and J by 7 bases, with 16 bases between. Germline CDR1 reads SEHNR; CDR2 reads FQNEAQ (reference sequence). This CDR3 region has 17 residues. For the CDR3, the DNA is TGTGCCAGCAGCTTAGCTCTAGCCTCGGACGGGAATTCACCCCTCCACTTT. Protein sequence: CASSLALASDGNSPLHF.

V gene TRBV5-8 combines with J gene TRBJ2-7; a possible D gene is TRBD2 (6 bases). Germline V gives CDR1 SGHTS, CDR2 YDEGEE. Trimming took 3 bases from V and 5 from J, leaving 21 bases between them. The CDR3 loop spans 16 amino acids. The CDR3 is CASSWGVEGMRDEQYF. The CDR3 DNA reads as TGTGCCAGCAGCTGGGGGGTTGAAGGGATGAGGGACGAGCAGTACTTC.

The CDR3 coding sequence is TGTGCCAGCAGTAGACGGGAGTCGTCACCCCTCCACTTT. It yields the protein CASSRRESSPLHF. The chain employs TRBV6-2 or TRBV6-3 and TRBJ1-6; D call uncertain. Trimming cost V 5 bases and J 10 bases, with 12 bases left between them. The CDR3 is made up of 13 amino acids. Germline values: CDR1 MNHEY, CDR2 SVGEGT.

The J gene is TRBJ1-2, the V gene TRBV30, with TRBD1 matching 9 bases. The CDR3 contains 15 residues. From germline, CDR1 is GTSNPN and CDR2 SVGIG (reference sequence). V trimming: 7 bases; J trimming: 2 bases; junction bases outside the gene matches: 11. CDR3: CASDRRTGENYGYTF. The CDR3 nucleotides are TGTGCCTCTGACCGGAGGACAGGGGAGAACTATGGCTACACCTTC.

The chain couples TRBV4-1 to TRBJ2-1, with D possibly called TRBD1 or TRBD2 (5 bases each). The CDR3 contains 17 residues. Germline CDR1 MGHRA, CDR2 YSYEKL. V was cut by 4 bases and J by 2 bases, with 18 bases left in between. The CDR3 region is CASSPNDLGTAYNEQFF. Here the CDR3 DNA reads TGCGCCAGCAGCCCGAATGACCTCGGGACCGCCTACAATGAGCAGTTCTTC.

The V call is TRBV5-1, the J call TRBJ2-2; D tentatively reads TRBD1 or TRBD2 (7 bases each). The V gene's germline CDR1 is SGHRS and CDR2 YFSETQ. This CDR3 region has 15 residues. The V gene lost 3 bases and the J gene lost 8 bases, with 17 bases spanning the gap. The chain's CDR3 is CASSYGQEGLGELFF. In DNA form, the CDR3 reads TGCGCCAGCAGCTACGGACAGGAGGGACTAGGGGAGCTGTTTTTT.

The chain is built from TRBV4-2 and TRBJ2-7; 9 nucleotides agree with TRBD2. CDR3 length equals 16 residues. Germline V gene data show CDR1 as LGHNA and CDR2 as YNFKEQ. The ends lost 3 bases at V and 4 bases at J; junction bases unmatched: 10. The DNA of the CDR3 is TGTGCCAGCAGCCATTATTCGCAGCGGGGGGAGTACGAGCAGTACTTC. Translated: CASSHYSQRGEYEQYF.

The chain combines TRBV11-2 with TRBJ1-1, with D unclear. The CDR3 runs 14 residues. Trimming removed 5 bases from V and 5 bases from J, with 15 bases in between. Germline lookup yields CDR1 SGHAT and CDR2 FQNNGV. The CDR3 here is CASSPEGVGTEAFF. The CDR3 nucleotides read TGTGCCAGCAGCCCCGAGGGTGTCGGGACTGAAGCTTTCTTT.

This clone was picked up a small number of times. V and J are TRBV28 and TRBJ1-1; possible D gene TRBD1, 5 bases. This CDR3 is 13 amino acids long. CDR1 and CDR2 from the germline V gene are MDHEN and SYDVKM. Trimming shortened V by 5 bases and J by 8 bases, and 15 bases separated the two germline ends. The DNA of the CDR3 is TGTGCCAGCAGTGAAGAGTTCAGGGAGGAAGCTTTCTTT. Its translation is CASSEEFREEAFF.

V usage is TRBV19 and J usage is TRBJ1-2; 7 bases match TRBD1. This CDR3 comprises 13 residues. CDR1 and CDR2 (germline): LNHDA, SQIVND (reference sequence). V shed 4 bases and J 6 bases; nucleotides not matched to a gene: 5. In nucleotides, the CDR3 is TGTGCCAGTAGTACCCCGACAGGGAATGGCTACACCTTC. Translating gives CASSTPTGNGYTF. The full variable domain, its missing parts supplied by reference TRBV19 and TRBJ1-2, is DGGITQSPKYLFRKEGQNVTLSCEQNLNHDAMYWYRQDPGQGLRLIYYSQIVNDFQKGDIAEGYSVSREKKESFPLTVTSAQKNPTAFYLCASSTPTGNGYTFGSGTRLTVV.